These T cell receptor beta chains were read from a single sample in a study of blood T cell repertoires in COVID-19. The repertoire was sequenced with immunoSEQ multiplex PCR; TCRdb's copy has only in-frame clones and lacks some. The data show some 320,000 clones, around nine tenths seen once. The material sequenced was PBMCs or T cells enriched from blood (not recorded which). The source of these receptors is a man aged 55 to 70 who had recovered from COVID-19. CDR3s include the opening cysteine and the closing phenylalanine or tryptophan. A D gene is named only where the DNA matches it firmly. Size is stated for part of the rows, as once, few or many counts, or as a class when the clone is expanded.

-,-,TRBV5-1,TRBJ1-3,16,TGCGCCAGCAGCCCAAGAGACAGCTTCTCTGGAAACACCATATATTTT,CASSPRDSFSGNTIYF
TRBD2,-,TRBV6-2/TRBV6-3,TRBJ2-5,16,TGTGCCAGCAGTCGCGCAGCTGGGAGGGTGGAAGAGACCCAGTACTTC,CASSRAAGRVEETQYF
-,once,TRBV6-5,TRBJ2-7,14,TGTGCCAGCAGAGTCAGCGTACGAGACCACGAGCAGTACTTC,CASRVSVRDHEQYF
-,-,TRBV6-1,TRBJ1-1,16,TGTGCCAGCAGTGAAGGGTTCGGGGGATATGCCACTGAAGCTTTCTTT,CASSEGFGGYATEAFF
-,-,TRBV2,TRBJ1-4,16,TGTGCCAGCCTTCTTCCAGGGGCGGCAACTAATGAAAAACTGTTTTTT,CASLLPGAATNEKLFF
-,once,TRBV5-1,TRBJ1-5,14,TGCGCCAGCAGCTTGGGGACAGAGGGTCAGCCCCAGCATTTT,CASSLGTEGQPQHF
-,-,TRBV7-9,TRBJ1-1,15,TGTGCCAGCAGCTTAGCGGCGCGGGGGTTAACTGAAGCTTTCTTT,CASSLAARGLTEAFF
-,-,TRBV5-1,TRBJ2-1,14,TGCGCCAGCAGCTTGTTAGGACAGTACAATGAGCAGTTCTTC,CASSLLGQYNEQFF
TRBD2,-,TRBV6-1,TRBJ2-7,16,TGTGCCAGCAGTGAAGTCCGGACTAGCGTCTCCTACGAGCAGTACTTC,CASSEVRTSVSYEQYF
-,-,TRBV6-5,TRBJ2-2,13,TGTGCCAGCAGTCTAGGAAGGATCGGGGAGCTGTTTTTT,CASSLGRIGELFF
TRBD1,-,TRBV9,TRBJ1-5,15,TGTGCCAGCAGCTCGACAGGGGAGGGCGGGCAGCCCCAGCATTTT,CASSSTGEGGQPQHF
TRBD2,-,TRBV6-5,TRBJ2-1,15,TGTGCCAGCTGCCTGACTAGCGGGAGTTCTGGTGAGCAGTTCTTC,CASCLTSGSSGEQFF
-,-,TRBV7-3,TRBJ2-2,15,TGTGCCAGCAGCTTATCGGTTCCGAACACCGGGGAGCTGTTTTTT,CASSLSVPNTGELFF
-,-,TRBV5-4,TRBJ1-6,17,TGTGCCAGCAGCTTGGCGAGTCCGGGTTCCTATAATTCACCCCTCCACTTT,CASSLASPGSYNSPLHF
TRBD1,-,TRBV6-5,TRBJ2-1,14,TGTGCCAGCAGTACAGGGGTTTACAGCAATGAGCAGTTCTTC,CASSTGVYSNEQFF
-,-,TRBV7-8,TRBJ1-1,13,TGTGCCGGGAACCCCCTGCGGGACGCTGAAGCTTTCTTT,CAGNPLRDAEAFF
TRBD1,-,TRBV6-2/TRBV6-3,TRBJ1-1,15,TGTGCCAGCAGTTACTCCGGACAGGGAAACACTGAAGCTTTCTTT,CASSYSGQGNTEAFF
TRBD2,few,TRBV5-1,TRBJ2-7,15,TGCGCCAGCAGCTTGCATCCTAGCGGTCCCTACGAGCAGTACTTC,CASSLHPSGPYEQYF
TRBD2,-,TRBV11-2,TRBJ2-5,18,TGTGCCAGCAGCTTAGATAAAAGGCTAGCGGGAAGACAAGAGACCCAGTACTTC,CASSLDKRLAGRQETQYF
TRBD2,-,TRBV7-2,TRBJ2-2,18,TGTGCCAGCAGCTTACCTCCCCTAGCGGGAGAGAACACCGGGGAGCTGTTTTTT,CASSLPPLAGENTGELFF
TRBD2,-,TRBV18,TRBJ2-2,14,TGTGCCAGCTCGAGGGACTACGTGGTTGGGGAGCTGTTTTTT,CASSRDYVVGELFF
TRBD2,-,TRBV5-1,TRBJ2-3,20,TGCGCCAGCAGCCTCTTGGACAGGTCCCTAGCGGGGGGGCGAGCCAATACGCAGTATTTT,CASSLLDRSLAGGRANTQYF
-,-,TRBV7-8,TRBJ1-1,13,TGTGCCAGCAGCTTATTACAGGGAGATGAAGCTTTCTTT,CASSLLQGDEAFF
TRBD1,-,TRBV14,TRBJ2-1,14,TGTGCCAGCAGCCATACGGGACCGGGACAGGGGAAGTTCTTC,CASSHTGPGQGKFF
TRBD2,-,TRBV27,TRBJ2-3,16,TGTGCCAGCAGTTTCGCCGGGACTAGCGGGGGAAATACGCAGTATTTT,CASSFAGTSGGNTQYF
TRBD1,once,TRBV13,TRBJ1-6,16,TGTGCCAGCAGTCCGCCGCAGACAGGGAGGACTTCACCCCTCCACTTT,CASSPPQTGRTSPLHF
TRBD2,-,TRBV9,TRBJ2-1,14,TGTGCCAGCAGCCCAAGGACTAGCTACAATGAGCAGTTCTTC,CASSPRTSYNEQFF
-,-,TRBV10-3,TRBJ2-1,13,TGTGCCATCAGTGAGTCTGAACAGGATGAGCAGTTCTTC,CAISESEQDEQFF
-,once,TRBV24-1,TRBJ1-2,12,TGTGCCACCAGGGACAGTTGGGGTGGCTACACCTTC,CATRDSWGGYTF
TRBD2,-,TRBV5-1,TRBJ2-3,16,TGCGCCAGCAGCAGCATTAGCGGGAGCTTTGCAGATACGCAGTATTTT,CASSSISGSFADTQYF
TRBD1,-,TRBV10-1,TRBJ1-3,13,TGCGCCACCCGACAGGGCCCTGGAAACACCATATATTTT,CATRQGPGNTIYF
-,-,TRBV7-2,TRBJ1-4,19,TGTGCCAGCAGCTTGGGCCCGTTACTTAAACAGGGATATAATGAAAAACTGTTTTTT,CASSLGPLLKQGYNEKLFF
TRBD1,-,TRBV7-9,TRBJ1-1,16,TGTGCCAGCAGCTTTATTGGTTCGGGACAGCACACTGAAGCTTTCTTT,CASSFIGSGQHTEAFF
TRBD1,few,TRBV7-9,TRBJ2-1,15,TGTGCCAGCAGCGGACAGGAGCGTTCCTACAATGAGCAGTTCTTC,CASSGQERSYNEQFF
-,few,TRBV29-1,TRBJ1-1,12,TGCAGCGTTGGACAGGACTACACTGAAGCTTTCTTT,CSVGQDYTEAFF
-,-,TRBV19,TRBJ1-3,15,TGTGCCAGTAGTATCCACAGGGAAAGTGGAAACACCATATATTTT,CASSIHRESGNTIYF
-,-,TRBV7-8,TRBJ1-4,16,TGTGCCAGCAGCCTGCGGACAAGGGCAACTAATGAAAAACTGTTTTTT,CASSLRTRATNEKLFF